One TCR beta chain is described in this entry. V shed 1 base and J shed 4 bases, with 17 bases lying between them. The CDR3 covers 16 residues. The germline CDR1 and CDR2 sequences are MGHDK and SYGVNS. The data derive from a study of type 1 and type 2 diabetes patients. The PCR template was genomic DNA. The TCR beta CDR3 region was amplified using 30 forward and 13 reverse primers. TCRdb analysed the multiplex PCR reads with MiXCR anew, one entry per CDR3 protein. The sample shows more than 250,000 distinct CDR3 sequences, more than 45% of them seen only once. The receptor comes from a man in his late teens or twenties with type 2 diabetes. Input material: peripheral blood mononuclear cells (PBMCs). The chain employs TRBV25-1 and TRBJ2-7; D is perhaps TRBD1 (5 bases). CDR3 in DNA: TGTGCCAGCAGTGAATGGGGCAGAGATATGGGTTACGAGCAGTACTTC. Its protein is CASSEWGRDMGYEQYF.